The following is a T cell receptor (beta chain) sequence with its context. It was with 60 Vbeta and 13 Jbeta primers that the PCR ran. Sequencing used immunoSEQ multiplex PCR; TCRdb keeps in-frame clones, though not all of them. The table includes over 110,000 clones, 78% detected once. V was cut by 6 bases and J by 4 bases, with 12 bases left in between. This CDR3 is built from 13 residues. Germline V CDR1 and CDR2: ENHRY, SYGVKD. This sample was included in a study of cytomegalovirus exposure and HLA in healthy donors. Sequenced input: PBMCs. This rearrangement joins TRBV10-3 to TRBJ1-2, with a tentative D call TRBD1 (5 bases). The sequence was obtained from a woman aged 40-49 years in good health and CMV-seropositive. Written as DNA, the CDR3 is TGTGCCATCAGGGGTGAAGGGGTCTATGGCTACACCTTC. It codes for CAIRGEGVYGYTF.